This T cell receptor beta chain was found in a study of T cells in Graves' hyperthyroidism and ophthalmopathy (dated by TCRdb to between 2018 and 2021). General notes on the study: To identify distinguishing TCR V-J signatures, a discovery cohort of about 95 patients was used, comprising 43 with Graves' ophthalmopathy and 57 with stable Graves' hyperthyroidism. The 95 to 100 discovery patients were randomly divided into training and test sets at a 7:3 ratio. Thyroid tissue and blood T-cell repertoires from six or seven Graves' hyperthyroidism patients were also compared in the study. Whether ophthalmopathy could be predicted prospectively was tested in an independent validation cohort made up of about 20 hyperthyroidism patients plus 17 patients who later progressed to ophthalmopathy. According to the paper, TCR Vbeta CDR3 sequencing was carried out on approximately 140 peripheral blood samples, which came from some 41 ophthalmopathy, 75 to 80 hyperthyroidism and roughly 17 progressor patients. After blood sampling, hyperthyroidism patients were treated with methimazole at a starting dose of 30 mg daily, and ophthalmopathy patients were treated with high-dose intravenous methylprednisolone. Results and caveats for the whole study, not just this receptor: In validation, the model predicted progression to ophthalmopathy with 60% to 71% sensitivity and around 72% specificity, a median of about 6 months before onset. Sample size was not statistically predetermined, and blinding of investigators to group allocation was not performed. Most expanded thyroid clonotypes (frequency above 0.001) were also found in blood, which suggests that blood repertoires may mirror thyroid immune responses. In cross-validation, a model built on a 13 V-J signature told ophthalmopathy apart from stable hyperthyroidism with approximately 90% sensitivity and about 81% specificity, and in testing the same model reached 80%/75%.

Sequences MRHNA (CDR1) and SNTAGT (CDR2) are obtained from the germline V gene. Spanning cysteine to phenylalanine, the CDR3 consists of 14 amino acids. The CDR3 DNA has 42 bases and is translated from base 1. Between the V and J ends, shortened by 4 bases and 6 bases respectively, the junction contains 12 bases. Stable Graves' hyperthyroidism was defined as the absence of progression to ophthalmopathy over 18 months of follow-up. The hyperthyroidism patients were between 18 and 65 years old and newly diagnosed, with a disease duration of less than 2 months. The study excluded patients with uncontrolled infections, other autoimmune diseases, pregnancy or lactation. Diagnoses relied on clinical symptoms, serum thyroxine and TRAb, thyroid ultrasound and orbital computed tomography. Trizol reagent was used to extract total RNA, and RNA quality was then checked on an Agilent 2100 Bioanalyzer. Comments on this clonotype: Its antigen has not been determined. No much larger clone exists at a distance of one base, and base qualities are not known.

TCR beta CDR3 regions were amplified from RNA transcripts. For the first round of RT-PCR on the TCR CDR3, the HTBI primer set was used together with the Qiagen OneStep RT-PCR kit. Libraries were constructed in a second round of multiplex PCR, after which size selection and purification were performed. The libraries were sequenced on an Illumina HiSeq2000 using paired-end 100 bp reads. The original pipeline was this. Raw data were processed with SOAPnuke, discarding reads with adapters, uncalled bases, mean Phred below 15, or no exact constant-primer or identifier match. High-quality paired reads were merged with COPE v1.2.5, and unique nucleotide sequences were defined as clonotypes. MiTCR v1.1 was used to align clonotypes to the IMGT TRBV, TRBD and TRBJ reference segments. The analysis was restricted to V-J combinations with a frequency above 0.0001, which together covered about 99% of the repertoires. The TCS score was defined as F50 (clonal expansion) divided by E x V (chaos), with BLOSUM62-based TCRdist calculated between CDR3 peptides within each V-J. Welch's t-statistics and random forest reduced approximately 520 V-J features to fewer than 15, which were used in a naive Bayes classifier (R e1071). The Morisita-Horn index was used to measure how similar the thyroid and blood repertoires were. TCRdb took the public reads, trimmed them with fastp at Q25, ran MiXCR for clone calling and kept in-frame beta chains. CDR3 protein duplicates are merged, each entry listing the most common genes and DNA. TCRdb, not the authors, supplied the V and J calls. Within this sample are about 540,000 distinct CDR3 sequences, with just over 45% of them counted one time only. The ten largest make up around 8% of the sample.

The sample taken for sequencing was peripheral blood or thyroid tissue (not recorded which). The chain links TRBV6-4 with TRBJ2-2, with TRBD2 as a weak D call on 7 bases. This receptor was taken from a young woman with Graves' hyperthyroidism. CDR3 region: CASSVGGQAGELFF. The DNA sequence follows: TGTGCCAGCAGTGTCGGGGGGCAAGCCGGGGAGCTGTTTTTT.